The TCR beta chain under discussion was sequenced for a study of blood T cell repertoires in COVID-19. The germline V and J ends were trimmed by 4 bases and 2 bases, with 8 bases remaining between them. This CDR3 has 13 residues. Per the germline V gene, CDR1 is MDHEN and CDR2 is SYDVKM. Method: immunoSEQ multiplex PCR; TCRdb's copy keeps in-frame clones and lacks some. The repertoire has about 160,000 clones, approximately 86% of them found once; the top ten carry under 3.5%. What was sequenced was peripheral blood. This chain uses TRBV28 with TRBJ1-2; D call uncertain. This receptor was identified in a man in his 70s with acute or convalescent COVID-19. The CDR3 region is CASSSTRNYGYTF. Here the CDR3 DNA reads TGTGCCAGCAGTTCCACAAGAAACTATGGCTACACCTTC.